The T cell receptor beta chain described here comes from a study of regulatory T cells in long-lasting Graves disease. This clonotype was detected a few times. The CDR3 runs 14 residues. Germline loops: CDR1 SGHRS, CDR2 YFSETQ. The V and J ends lost 5 bases and 0 bases respectively, with 12 bases between them. The time point: newly diagnosed GD, antithyroid drugs for less than 3 months. PBMCs provided the RNA from which the TCR library was made. CDR3-region Arm-PCR and iRepertoire HTBI primers produced the TCR beta libraries. A single record per CDR3 protein comes from TCRdb applying MiXCR to the multiplex PCR reads. The sample has hundreds of thousands of distinct CDR3 sequences; 16% are singletons. The same data also went into a second study, on T cells in Graves' hyperthyroidism and ophthalmopathy.

This TCR was recovered from a woman aged 25 to 39 with Graves disease. The sample in question was peripheral blood mononuclear cells (PBMCs), obtained at new diagnosis, from a patient treated with antithyroid drugs. The J gene is TRBJ2-7, the V gene TRBV5-1; D possibly corresponds to TRBD1 (7 bases). The CDR3 bases are TGCGCCAGCAGAAGTCAGGGGGGCTCCTACGAGCAGTACTTC. It yields the protein CASRSQGGSYEQYF.